The 10 T cell receptor beta chains below all came from one sample that was sequenced in a study of shared clonotypes between healthy human individuals. Clones were sequenced by immunoSEQ multiplex PCR, and TCRdb holds only the in-frame ones, with some missing. The repertoire holds about 2,500,000 clones, with approximately 90% as singletons. The source material was naive CD4+ T cells sorted from blood. The subset here: CD45RA+ positively selected. The origin of the receptors is a man aged 18 to 30 in good health.

The V gene is TRBV11-2, the J gene TRBJ1-1; D unresolved. In germline, CDR1 is SGHAT, CDR2 FQNNGV. Trimming took 1 base from V and 1 from J, leaving 10 bases between them. The CDR3 covers 15 residues. CDR3 protein: CASSLGYAGNTEAFF. CDR3 bases: TGTGCCAGCAGCTTAGGTTATGCAGGGAACACTGAAGCTTTCTTT.

This chain links TRBV2 with TRBJ2-4; 8 nucleotides line up with TRBD1. The trim removed 0 bases at V and 8 bases at J, leaving 9 bases unmatched. The germline CDR1 and CDR2 sequences are SNHLY and FYNNEI. The CDR3 consists of 16 residues. The CDR3 DNA reads TGTGCCAGCAGTGAAGCCACGGACAGGGTGGGGGACATTCAGTACTTC. This encodes CASSEATDRVGDIQYF.

This chain uses TRBV4-1 with TRBJ1-4, with D hard to call. V was clipped by 2 bases and J by 7 bases, with 14 bases between them. The CDR3 spans 15 residues. Germline V lookup: CDR1 MGHRA, CDR2 YSYEKL. In DNA form, the CDR3 reads TGCGCCAGCAGCCAATCCCAAGCCCTAGGTGAAAAACTGTTTTTT. Translation: CASSQSQALGEKLFF.

This clone came up a few times. This chain links TRBV29-1 with TRBJ1-5, with a possible D match to TRBD1 (5 bases). Germline V gives CDR1 SQVTM, CDR2 ANQGSEA. Trimming shortened V by 4 bases and J by 0 bases, and 13 bases separated the two germline ends. The CDR3 runs to 15 residues. The CDR3 sequence: CSVATSTDSNQPQHF. DNA for the CDR3: TGCAGCGTTGCGACCTCGACAGATAGCAATCAGCCCCAGCATTTT. The full variable domain, rest sourced from reference TRBV29-1 and TRBJ1-5, is SAVISQKPSRDICQRGTSLTIQCQVDSQVTMMFWYRQQPGQSLTLIATANQGSEATYESGFVIDKFPISRPNLTFSTLTVSNMSPEDSSIYLCSVATSTDSNQPQHFGDGTRLSIL.

The V call is TRBV6-5, the J call TRBJ1-2, with D possibly matching TRBD1 (5 bases). In germline, CDR1 is MNHEY, CDR2 SVGAGI. V lost 7 bases and J lost 5, with 14 bases in between. This CDR3 spans 13 amino acids. The CDR3 loop reads CASISTGDYGYTF. CDR3 DNA sequence: TGTGCCAGCATCTCAACAGGCGATTATGGCTACACCTTC.

The J gene is TRBJ2-7, the V gene TRBV5-4, with D possibly called TRBD1 or TRBD2 (6 bases each). This CDR3 comprises 16 residues. Trimming removed 4 bases from V and 2 bases from J, with 19 bases in between. Looked up from germline, CDR1 is SGHNT and CDR2 is YYREEE (reference sequence). The DNA for the CDR3 is TGTGCCAGCAGCGCTGGGGGCTCAGGAGGGCCCTACGAGCAGTACTTC. Its translation is CASSAGGSGGPYEQYF.

The rearrangement joins TRBV14 to TRBJ1-4; D remains ambiguous. The V end lost 5 bases, the J end lost 5 bases, and 15 bases lay between the germline ends. This CDR3 is built from 15 residues. Germline V gene data show CDR1 as SGHDN and CDR2 as FVKESK. CDR3 nucleotides: TGTGCCAGCAGCGCCAACATGCCGACAAATGAAAAACTGTTTTTT. Residues: CASSANMPTNEKLFF. The full variable domain, in which reference TRBV14 and TRBJ1-4 provide the parts outside the CDR3, is EAGVTQFPSHSVIEKGQTVTLRCDPISGHDNLYWYRRVMGKEIKFLLHFVKESKQDESGMPNNRFLAERTGGTYSTLKVQPAELEDSGVYFCASSANMPTNEKLFFGSGTQLSVL.

The chain recombines TRBV14 with TRBJ1-2; weak D call: TRBD1 (6 bases). Trimming removed 4 bases from V and 6 bases from J, with 15 bases in between. Per the germline V gene, CDR1 is SGHDN and CDR2 is FVKESK. There are 14 residues in the CDR3. CDR3 coding DNA: TGTGCCAGCAGCCGCCTAGACAGGTCCGATGGCTACACCTTC. It yields the protein CASSRLDRSDGYTF.

This clone was recorded once. The chain combines TRBV6-5 with TRBJ1-5; the match to TRBD1 covers 8 bases. The CDR3 spans 15 residues. Germline V gene lookup returns CDR1 MNHEY and CDR2 SVGAGI. J was trimmed by 2 bases and V by 4 bases; bases with no gene match: 4. The CDR3 bases are TGTGCCAGCAGTTCGGACAGGGTTGGCAATCAGCCCCAGCATTTT. This gives the protein CASSSDRVGNQPQHF.

This clone is a singleton in its sample. V usage is TRBV10-2 and J usage is TRBJ2-3, with 12 nucleotides matching TRBD2. The CDR3 runs 13 residues. Germline assignment: CDR1 WSHSY and CDR2 SAAADI. V lost 7 bases, J lost 7 bases, and 3 bases stayed unmatched. CDR3 DNA sequence: TGCGCCAGCATGACTAGCGGGGGACATACGCAGTATTTT. This encodes CASMTSGGHTQYF.